Shown below are 5 T cell receptor beta chains from a single sample sequenced in a study of blood T cell repertoires in COVID-19. Sequencing was performed with immunoSEQ multiplex PCR; in TCRdb, only in-frame clones are kept and a portion is missing. The profile shows 15,000 to 17,000 clones, roughly 86% of them singletons. Sequencing was carried out using peripheral blood. Every receptor here comes from a man aged 60 to 75 with acute or convalescent COVID-19.

The chain links TRBV3-1 (or the pseudogene TRBV3-2) to TRBJ2-5; D might be TRBD2 (6 bases). The length of the CDR3 is 16 residues. Germline CDR1 reads LGHDT; CDR2 reads YNNKEL (reference sequence). V was clipped by 4 bases and J by 0 bases, with 15 bases between them. The CDR3 here is CASSPRERVYQETQYF. As DNA, the CDR3 is TGTGCCAGCAGCCCCCGGGAGAGGGTGTACCAAGAGACCCAGTACTTC.

This chain joins TRBV6-5 and TRBJ1-4; D remains ambiguous. This CDR3 comprises 14 residues. V was trimmed by 6 bases and J by 0 bases, leaving 8 bases between them. From germline, CDR1 is MNHEY and CDR2 SVGAGI. The DNA of the CDR3 is TGTGCCAGCAGCGAGAGCGCAACTAATGAAAAACTGTTTTTT. Residues: CASSESATNEKLFF.

This clone was detected only once. The V call is TRBV7-3, the J call TRBJ2-1; 9 positions agree with TRBD2. CDR3 length: 15 residues. Unmatched junction bases numbered 3, after V lost 1 base and J lost 5 bases. Germline CDR1 reads SGHTA; CDR2 reads FQGTGA. CDR3 residues: CASSLKTSGNNEQFF. As DNA, the CDR3 is TGTGCCAGCAGCTTAAAGACTAGCGGAAACAATGAGCAGTTCTTC.

The chain recombines TRBV5-1 with TRBJ1-2; tentative D call: TRBD1 (6 bases). The germline CDR1 and CDR2 sequences are SGHRS and YFSETQ. V was clipped by 4 bases and J by 1 base, with 20 bases between them. The CDR3 is 17 residues long. This CDR3 is CASSISGGAAGNYGYTF. The CDR3 nucleotides read TGCGCCAGCAGCATCAGTGGGGGCGCGGCGGGTAACTATGGCTACACCTTC.

This sequence joins TRBV30 and TRBJ2-3; perhaps TRBD1 as D (6 bases). V lost 1 base to trimming and J lost 4 bases, with 24 bases between them. Germline V gene sequence: CDR1 GTSNPN, CDR2 SVGIG (reference sequence). The CDR3 extends over 18 amino acids. As DNA, the CDR3 is TGTGCCTGGAGTGGGGGCAGGGGTTCTCGTCCTAGCCCAGATACGCAGTATTTT. Its protein product is CAWSGGRGSRPSPDTQYF.